Detailed here is one TCR beta chain. The treatment: some 20 received Ad26.COV2.S at low or high dose, single or two shots; several received placebo; per-sample allocation not given. Sampling was done on day 63 after the first vaccine or placebo injection. These data originate in a study of Ad26.COV2.S vaccination and SARS-CoV-2 variants. The protocol was immunoSEQ multiplex PCR, while the TCRdb copy is restricted to in-frame clones and leaves out a portion. This table holds about 440,000 clones, less than 95% found once. This CDR3 comprises 16 residues. The V and J ends lost 6 bases and 7 bases, in that order; junction bases with no gene match: 17. Per the germline V gene, CDR1 is SEHNR and CDR2 is FQNEAQ (reference sequence).

The gene calls are TRBV7-9 and TRBJ1-2, with TRBD1 matching over 7 bases. This clonotype was sampled from a person aged 18-65 years who received the Ad26.COV2.S COVID-19 vaccine or a placebo. The sequencing here drew on peripheral blood, taken in a trial of Ad26.COV2.S vaccine versus placebo. CDR3 region: CASRHPARGGQSGYTF. The CDR3 DNA follows: TGTGCCAGCAGACACCCGGCCAGGGGGGGACAAAGTGGCTACACCTTC.